This passage covers 3 T cell receptor beta chains from one sample sequenced in a study of beta chain features in type 1 diabetes. The isolated RNA, all of it, was reverse transcribed, so expressed TCRB transcripts were what got sequenced. This table comes from immunoSEQ multiplex PCR, and its TCRdb copy is limited to in-frame clones, with some not included. The sample includes just over 600,000 clones, around 16% of them seen just once. The sequenced sample consisted of naive CD4+ T cells from blood. These receptors were obtained from a man between 18 and 35 years old in good health.

This clone was observed a handful of times. This rearrangement joins TRBV4-2 to TRBJ2-1; TRBD1 is a possible D gene (5 bases). Trimming stripped 0 bases from V and 4 bases from J, with 13 bases between. This CDR3 comprises 16 residues. The germline V gene encodes CDR1 LGHNA and CDR2 YNFKEQ. This chain's CDR3 is CASSQDRTISYNEQFF. CDR3 nucleotide sequence: TGTGCCAGCAGCCAAGACAGGACAATTTCTTACAATGAGCAGTTCTTC.

Regarding this clone: One junction end does not reproduce the germline sequence, and a read error may be involved. V gene TRBV5-6 combines with J gene TRBJ2-5; D remains unclear. The CDR3 is 15 residues long. Per the germline V gene, CDR1 is SGHDT and CDR2 is YYEEEE. The CDR3 DNA reads as TGTGCCAGCAGCTTGGATCCGGTAACTCAAGAGGCCCAGTACTTC. The encoded protein is CASSLDPVTQEAQYF.

This clone appeared a few times. The chain uses TRBV15 and TRBJ2-5, with 8 positions matching TRBD2. The CDR3 consists of 15 residues. V was clipped by 8 bases and J by 1 base; unmatched bases: 9. Germline V CDR1 and CDR2: LNHNV, YYDKDF (reference sequence). Here the CDR3 reads CATGSDGGVQETQYF. The CDR3 DNA sequence: TGTGCCACCGGCTCTGACGGGGGGGTCCAAGAGACCCAGTACTTC.